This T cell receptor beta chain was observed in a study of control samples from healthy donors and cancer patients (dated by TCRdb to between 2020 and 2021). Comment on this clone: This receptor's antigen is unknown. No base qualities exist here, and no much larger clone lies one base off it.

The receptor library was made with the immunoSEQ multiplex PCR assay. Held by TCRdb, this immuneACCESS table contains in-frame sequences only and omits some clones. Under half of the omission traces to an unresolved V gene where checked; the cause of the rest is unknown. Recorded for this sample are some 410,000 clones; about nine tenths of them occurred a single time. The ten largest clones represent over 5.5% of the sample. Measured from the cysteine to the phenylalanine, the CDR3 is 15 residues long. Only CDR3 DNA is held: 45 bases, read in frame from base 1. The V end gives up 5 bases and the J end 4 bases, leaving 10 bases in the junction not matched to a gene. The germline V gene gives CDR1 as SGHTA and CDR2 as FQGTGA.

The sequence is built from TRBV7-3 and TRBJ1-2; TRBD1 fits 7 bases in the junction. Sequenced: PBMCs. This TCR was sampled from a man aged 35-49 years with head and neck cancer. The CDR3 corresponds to CASSPGQPLGYGYTF. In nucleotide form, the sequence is TGTGCCAGCAGCCCGGGACAGCCCTTGGGCTATGGCTACACCTTC.